The 5 T cell receptor beta chains listed next were all sequenced from one sample in a study of T cells in Graves' hyperthyroidism and ophthalmopathy. Authors of the study amplified TCR beta CDR3 regions from RNA transcripts. Researchers ran a first-round RT-PCR on the TCR CDR3 using the HTBI primer set. TCRdb re-called the multiplex PCR reads through MiXCR, storing one row per CDR3 protein. The sample lists 500,000 to 650,000 distinct CDR3 sequences; 14% were seen once. Sequencing was performed on blood. These receptors all stem from a woman in her 40s with Graves' hyperthyroidism.

This clonotype was detected a few times. V usage is TRBV5-6 and J usage is TRBJ2-7, with 7 bases fitting TRBD1. The CDR3 has 14 amino acids. Germline V CDR1 and CDR2: SGHDT, YYEEEE. The junction had 6 bases not matched to a gene; V was cut back by 2 bases and J by 4 bases. CDR3 protein: CASSFRAGGYEQYF. The CDR3 nucleotides are TGTGCCAGCAGCTTTCGGGCAGGGGGTTACGAGCAGTACTTC.

The chain is built from TRBV25-1 and TRBJ1-4; D may be TRBD1 (6 bases). The CDR3 spans 17 residues. The germline CDR1 and CDR2 sequences are MGHDK and SYGVNS. V lost 3 bases, J lost 0 bases, and 14 bases lay in between. CDR3 DNA: TGTGCCAGCAGTGATCCCCGGGGGGCTGCAACTAATGAAAAACTGTTTTTT. Its translation: CASSDPRGAATNEKLFF. Drawing the rest from reference TRBV25-1 and TRBJ1-4, the complete variable domain is EADIYQTPRYLVIGTGKKITLECSQTMGHDKMYWYQQDPGMELHLIHYSYGVNSTEKGDLSSESTVSRIRTEHFPLTLESARPSHTSQYLCASSDPRGAATNEKLFFGSGTQLSVL.

This clonotype turned up a few times. The chain employs TRBV28 and TRBJ1-2; 8 bases are shared with TRBD1. The CDR3 covers 16 residues. In germline, CDR1 is MDHEN, CDR2 SYDVKM. Trimming at V came to 5 bases and at J to 2 bases, leaving 10 bases not matched to a gene. The DNA of the CDR3 is TGTGCCAGCAGTCCCCCCCCGGGACAGGAGAACTATGGCTACACCTTC. The encoded protein is CASSPPPGQENYGYTF.

This clonotype was picked up a small number of times. This rearrangement joins TRBV14 to TRBJ2-2; 11 nucleotides line up with TRBD1. Germline values: CDR1 SGHDN, CDR2 FVKESK. Unmatched junction bases numbered 8, after V lost 6 bases and J lost 5 bases. CDR3 length: 16 residues. CDR3 residues: CASSRRTGGKTGELFF. For the CDR3, the DNA is TGTGCCAGCAGTCGAAGGACAGGGGGCAAAACCGGGGAGCTGTTTTTT.

This clonotype was recorded many times. The V and J genes are TRBV10-3 and TRBJ1-5; D is possibly TRBD1 (5 bases). Germline V gene data show CDR1 as ENHRY and CDR2 as SYGVKD. The CDR3 totals 15 residues. Between the trimmed V and J ends, which lost 2 bases and 1 base, there was a span of 9 bases. CDR3 in DNA: TGTGCCATCAGTGAGGGGGCTCCCAGCAATCAGCCCCAGCATTTT. As protein: CAISEGAPSNQPQHF.